The 29 T cell receptor beta chains listed next were all sequenced from one sample in a study of cytomegalovirus exposure and HLA in healthy donors. Profiled with immunoSEQ multiplex PCR; TCRdb holds only in-frame clones, not every one. The table includes 55,000 to 70,000 clones, about 91% detected once. What was sequenced was PBMCs. The receptors originated from a woman aged 25 to 39 in good health and CMV-seronegative.

The rearrangement uses TRBV28 and TRBJ1-2; possibly TRBD1 for D (5 bases). The ends were cut back, 3 bases at V and 7 bases at J, with 18 bases in the middle. Germline V gene lookup returns CDR1 MDHEN and CDR2 SYDVKM. CDR3 size: 15 residues. CDR3 region: CASSFGGTSSLGYTF. CDR3 nucleotide sequence: TGTGCCAGCAGTTTCGGGGGAACTAGCTCCCTTGGCTACACCTTC.

This CDR3 reads CSASQETQYF. DNA of the CDR3: TGCAGTGCGAGCCAAGAGACCCAGTACTTC. This chain links TRBV20-1 with TRBJ2-5; D gene ambiguous. Trimming took 6 bases from V and 1 from J, leaving 3 bases between them. This CDR3 spans 10 amino acids. Germline lookup yields CDR1 DFQATT and CDR2 SNEGSKA (reference sequence).

V is TRBV28 and J is TRBJ1-1; D is unclear. The CDR3 totals 14 residues. The germline V gene has CDR1 MDHEN and CDR2 SYDVKM. Trimming stripped 6 bases from V and 4 bases from J, with 15 bases between. The CDR3 DNA sequence: TGTGCCAGCAGCCTACGGCTAGTGTCCACTGAAGCTTTCTTT. Translation gives CASSLRLVSTEAFF.

J is TRBJ2-2 and V is TRBV6-5, with 7 bases matching TRBD1. Germline values: CDR1 MNHEY, CDR2 SVGAGI. V dropped 6 bases and J dropped 3; count of bases not matched to a gene: 7. This CDR3 has 15 amino acids. This CDR3 reads CASRPGTAHTGELFF. CDR3 DNA: TGTGCCAGCAGACCGGGGACAGCCCACACCGGGGAGCTGTTTTTT.

This chain uses TRBV5-6 with TRBJ2-2, with D possibly TRBD2 on 5 matching bases. V gave up 10 bases and J gave up 0 bases, with 19 bases separating them. CDR3 length: 16 amino acids. The germline CDR1 and CDR2 sequences are SGHDT and YYEEEE. Written as DNA, the CDR3 is TGTGCCGGAGGCTTCCGGAGCGGTTCGAACACCGGGGAGCTGTTTTTT. Encoded protein: CAGGFRSGSNTGELFF. The entire variable domain, with the rest obtained from reference TRBV5-6 and TRBJ2-2, is as follows: DAGVTQSPTHLIKTRGQQVTLRCSPKSGHDTVSWYQQALGQGPQFIFQYYEEEERQRGNFPDRFSGHQFPNYSSELNVNALLLGDSALYLCAGGFRSGSNTGELFFGEGSRLTVL.

This chain links TRBV5-4 with TRBJ1-2, with D hard to call. The CDR3 is made up of 13 amino acids. V lost 1 base to trimming and J lost 6 bases, with 10 bases between them. CDR1 is SGHNT and CDR2 is YYREEE in the germline V gene (reference sequence). The DNA of the CDR3 is TGTGCCAGCAGCTTGACGGGTCTAGATGGCTACACCTTC. Its protein product is CASSLTGLDGYTF.

The chain has TRBV29-1 and TRBJ2-2; 13 positions match TRBD2. Per germline, CDR1 SQVTM and CDR2 ANQGSEA. CDR3 length equals 16 residues. J lost 4 bases, V lost 4 bases, and 6 bases had no gene match. The CDR3 region has the DNA TGCAGCGTTGGGACTAGCGGGAGTGTGGCCACCGGGGAGCTGTTTTTT. Amino acids: CSVGTSGSVATGELFF.

V is TRBV6-4 and J is TRBJ2-1, with 12 bases aligning to TRBD2. The junction had 12 bases not matched to a gene; V was cut back by 3 bases and J by 0 bases. Germline V lookup: CDR1 MRHNA, CDR2 SNTAGT. This CDR3 is 20 amino acids long. CDR3 sequence reads: CASSERRTSGTLSSYNEQFF. CDR3 DNA sequence: TGTGCCAGCAGTGAAAGGAGGACTAGCGGGACGCTCAGCTCCTACAATGAGCAGTTCTTC.

The chain carries TRBV27 and TRBJ1-2; 7 bases are a match to TRBD1. Germline CDR1 is MNHEY and CDR2 is SMNVEV (reference sequence). After removal of 6 bases from V and 4 bases from J, the junction contained 8 bases not matched to a gene. This CDR3 is 14 amino acids long. The CDR3 protein is CASRFEGASYGYTF. The CDR3 nucleotides read TGTGCCAGCAGATTTGAGGGGGCAAGCTATGGCTACACCTTC.

This chain joins TRBV2 and TRBJ2-4; D gene unclear. V was trimmed by 2 bases and J by 2 bases, leaving 7 bases between them. Germline loops: CDR1 SNHLY, CDR2 FYNNEI. CDR3 length equals 14 residues. The CDR3: CASSESPSKNIQYF. For the CDR3, the DNA is TGTGCCAGCAGTGAATCCCCCTCCAAAAACATTCAGTACTTC.

This clone was counted once. V is TRBV7-9 and J is TRBJ2-7, with 14 bases that match TRBD2. This CDR3 spans 18 amino acids. The germline V gene has CDR1 SEHNR and CDR2 FQNEAQ (reference sequence). With V trimmed by 5 bases and J by 0 bases, 9 bases remained unmatched. CDR3 sequence: CASSLGLAGGLSSYEQYF. As DNA, the CDR3 is TGTGCCAGCAGCCTCGGACTAGCGGGAGGCCTGAGCTCCTACGAGCAGTACTTC.

The chain uses TRBV4-1 and TRBJ2-1, with TRBD2 matching 8 bases. Germline lookup yields CDR1 MGHRA and CDR2 YSYEKL. V gave up 4 bases and J gave up 3 bases; unmatched junction bases: 17. The CDR3 totals 19 residues. The CDR3 DNA follows: TGCGCCAGCAGCCCTAAACCCGGCGGACTAGCAGAGAACTACAATGAGCAGTTCTTC. Encoded protein: CASSPKPGGLAENYNEQFF.

The V gene is TRBV11-2, the J gene TRBJ1-1; 11 bases are a match to TRBD1. J lost 5 bases, V lost 3 bases, and 2 bases had no gene match. The CDR3 totals 14 residues. Germline V gives CDR1 SGHAT, CDR2 FQNNGV. The CDR3: CASSLGQGVTEAFF. The CDR3 coding sequence is TGTGCCAGCAGCTTGGGACAGGGGGTTACTGAAGCTTTCTTT.

The CDR3 nucleotides read TGTGCCAGCAGCTACGGGACTAGCGGGAGATATTCCTACAATGAGCAGTTCTTC. It translates to CASSYGTSGRYSYNEQFF. V and J are TRBV11-1 and TRBJ2-1; 14 bases are shared with TRBD2. Germline lookup yields CDR1 SGHAT and CDR2 FQDESV (reference sequence). The V and J ends lost 4 bases and 1 base, in that order; junction bases with no gene match: 6. This CDR3 comprises 18 residues. Supplemented by reference TRBV11-1 and TRBJ2-1, the full variable domain reads EAEVAQSPRYKITEKSQAVAFWCDPISGHATLYWYRQILGQGPELLVQFQDESVVDDSQLPKDRFSAERLKGVDSTLKIQPAELGDSAMYLCASSYGTSGRYSYNEQFFGPGTRLTVL.

The chain employs TRBV6-6 and TRBJ2-3, with TRBD1 matching over 10 bases. Germline V lookup: CDR1 MNHNY, CDR2 SVGAGI (reference sequence). The V and J ends lost 2 bases and 4 bases, in that order; junction bases with no gene match: 3. There are 15 residues in the CDR3. The CDR3 DNA sequence: TGTGCCAGCAGTTACGGGACAGGGGACTCAGATACGCAGTATTTT. This encodes CASSYGTGDSDTQYF.

This sequence joins TRBV4-3 and TRBJ2-2; tentatively, D is TRBD1 (5 bases). The length of the CDR3 is 18 residues. Germline-derived CDR1 and CDR2 are LGHNA and YSLEER. Trimming removed 0 bases from V and 7 bases from J, with 21 bases in between. The CDR3 is CASSQDPGTGASVGELFF. CDR3 nucleotides: TGCGCCAGCAGCCAAGATCCAGGCACAGGTGCAAGTGTCGGGGAGCTGTTTTTT.

The rearrangement uses TRBV6-6 and TRBJ2-7; a weak D match, TRBD1 (5 bases). V was shortened by 0 bases and J by 3 bases, with 9 bases between the two germline ends. This CDR3 contains 14 residues. Germline CDR1 is MNHNY and CDR2 is SVGAGI (reference sequence). The CDR3, as DNA: TGTGCCAGCAGTTACTCCGACAGAGACTACGAGCAGTACTTC. Its protein product is CASSYSDRDYEQYF.

This clone has only one observation. The rearrangement uses TRBV7-2 and TRBJ2-3, with a weak D call TRBD2 (6 bases). Trimming shortened V by 4 bases and J by 0 bases, and 14 bases separated the two germline ends. The CDR3 sequence is 16 residues long. Germline CDR1 SGHTA, CDR2 FQGNSA. The CDR3: CASSYGTFPSTDTQYF. Here the CDR3 DNA reads TGTGCCAGCAGCTACGGGACTTTCCCGAGCACAGATACGCAGTATTTT.

V usage is TRBV25-1 and J usage is TRBJ2-3; TRBD2 agrees at 12 bases. Germline V gene sequence: CDR1 MGHDK, CDR2 SYGVNS. V was clipped by 1 base and J by 5 bases; unmatched bases: 10. There are 18 residues in the CDR3. The CDR3: CASSEFILAGGGRDTQYF. The CDR3 DNA reads TGTGCCAGCAGTGAATTTATACTAGCGGGAGGCGGGAGAGATACGCAGTATTTT.

The V call is TRBV28, the J call TRBJ1-5; a possible D gene is TRBD1 (5 bases). The CDR3 spans 16 residues. CDR1 is MDHEN, CDR2 SYDVKM, per germline. The germline V and J ends were trimmed by 4 bases and 3 bases, with 16 bases remaining between them. The chain's CDR3 is CASSSLGASYNQPQHF. The CDR3, as DNA: TGTGCCAGCAGTTCGTTAGGGGCTTCTTACAATCAGCCCCAGCATTTT.

The genes are TRBV13 and TRBJ1-1; TRBD1 matches at 9 bases. Trimming removed 3 bases from V and 1 base from J; junction bases left unmatched: 6. Germline values: CDR1 PRHDT, CDR2 FYEKMQ (reference sequence). The CDR3 runs to 16 residues. The CDR3 DNA sequence: TGTGCCAGCAGCTTTGGACAGGGGTTCCCGAACACTGAAGCTTTCTTT. Translating gives CASSFGQGFPNTEAFF.

The CDR3 region has the DNA TGTGCCAGCGAAGGGGGGGATTCCTACGAGCAGTACTTC. Protein sequence: CASEGGDSYEQYF. The J gene is TRBJ2-7, the V gene TRBV6-5; maybe TRBD2 (7 bases). Trimming took off 8 bases at V and 1 base at J, with 12 bases between the two ends. Germline V lookup: CDR1 MNHEY, CDR2 SVGAGI. The CDR3 extends over 13 amino acids.

J is TRBJ2-3 and V is TRBV4-1; 7 nucleotides line up with TRBD2. Germline CDR1 and CDR2: MGHRA and YSYEKL. Germline trimming cut 3 bases from V and 0 bases from J; bases unmatched to any gene: 15. The CDR3 loop spans 19 amino acids. CDR3 DNA: TGCGCCAGCAGCCACCCCGACAAGCTACTAGCGATCAGCACAGATACGCAGTATTTT. This sequence encodes CASSHPDKLLAISTDTQYF.

The J gene is TRBJ1-3, the V gene TRBV2, with 7 bases matching TRBD1. The CDR3 length is 12 residues. Per germline, CDR1 SNHLY and CDR2 FYNNEI. The J segment lost 7 bases and the V segment lost 4 bases, leaving 1 base of the junction unmatched. The CDR3 spells CASSVQGNTIYF. The CDR3 region has the DNA TGTGCCAGCAGTGTACAGGGGAACACCATATATTTT.

The chain carries TRBV5-1 and TRBJ2-2; 8 bases agree with TRBD1. Germline V CDR1 and CDR2: SGHRS, YFSETQ. CDR3 length: 15 amino acids. Germline trimming cut 5 bases from V and 5 bases from J; bases unmatched to any gene: 8. The CDR3 sequence is CASSLSGGRTGELFF. CDR3 bases: TGCGCCAGCAGTCTTTCAGGGGGCAGGACCGGGGAGCTGTTTTTT. Full variable domain (missing parts from reference TRBV5-1 and TRBJ2-2): KAGVTQTPRYLIKTRGQQVTLSCSPISGHRSVSWYQQTPGQGLQFLFEYFSETQRNKGNFPGRFSGRQFSNSRSEMNVSTLELGDSALYLCASSLSGGRTGELFFGEGSRLTVL.

In DNA, the CDR3 is TGTGCCTGCCTGACCTTGGGAGGAGGCTACGAGCAGTACTTC. Translating gives CACLTLGGGYEQYF. This chain connects TRBV30 to TRBJ2-7, with D perhaps TRBD2 (6 bases). CDR1 and CDR2 from the germline V gene are GTSNPN and SVGIG (reference sequence). Deletions cut 6 bases from V and 3 bases from J, with 18 bases between. CDR3 length: 14 residues.

The rearrangement joins TRBV9 to TRBJ1-2; 7 positions match TRBD1. Germline V gives CDR1 SGDLS, CDR2 YYNGEE. CDR3 length equals 15 residues. V was pared by 4 bases and J by 0 bases, with 6 bases of the junction left unmatched. CDR3 protein: CASSQQGSSNYGYTF. The CDR3 DNA follows: TGTGCCAGCAGCCAACAGGGGAGTTCTAACTATGGCTACACCTTC.

V is TRBV6-5 and J is TRBJ2-7; 8 bases agree with TRBD2. Germline-derived CDR1 and CDR2 are MNHEY and SVGAGI. The J segment lost 2 bases and the V segment lost 5 bases, leaving 8 bases of the junction unmatched. This CDR3 is 15 amino acids long. The DNA for the CDR3 is TGTGCCAGCAGTCTACTCCCCGGGGGGGCCTACGAGCAGTACTTC. This translates into CASSLLPGGAYEQYF.

This clone was counted once. V gene TRBV6-6 combines with J gene TRBJ2-7, with D possibly matching TRBD1 (6 bases). The CDR3 extends over 15 amino acids. The V gene lost 2 bases and the J gene lost 4 bases, with 15 bases spanning the gap. The germline V gene encodes CDR1 MNHNY and CDR2 SVGAGI (reference sequence). The CDR3 DNA is TGTGCCAGCAGTTACACCACAGGGTTCGAGTACGAGCAGTACTTC. Protein sequence: CASSYTTGFEYEQYF.